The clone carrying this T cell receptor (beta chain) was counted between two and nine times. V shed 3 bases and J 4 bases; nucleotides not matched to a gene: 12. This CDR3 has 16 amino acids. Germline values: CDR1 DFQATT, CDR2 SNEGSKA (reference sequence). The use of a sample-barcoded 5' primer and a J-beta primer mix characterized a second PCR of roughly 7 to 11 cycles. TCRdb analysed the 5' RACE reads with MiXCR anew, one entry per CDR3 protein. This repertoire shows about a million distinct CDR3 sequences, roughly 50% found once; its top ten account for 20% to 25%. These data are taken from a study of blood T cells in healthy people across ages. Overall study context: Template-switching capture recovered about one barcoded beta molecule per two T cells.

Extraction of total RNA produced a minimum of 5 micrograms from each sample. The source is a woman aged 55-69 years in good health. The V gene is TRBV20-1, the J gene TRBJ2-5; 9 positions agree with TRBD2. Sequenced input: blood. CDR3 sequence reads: CSARMGGAGGGETQYF. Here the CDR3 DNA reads TGCAGTGCTAGGATGGGCGGTGCGGGAGGGGGAGAGACCCAGTACTTC.